Following are 22 T cell receptor beta chains from one sample sequenced in a study of T cells expressing NK-cell markers. TCRdb processed the 5' RACE reads again and assigns one entry to each CDR3 protein, with no DNA. In all, the sample yields roughly 420,000 distinct CDR3 sequences. Sequencing was performed on blood T cells: a sorted CD56 or NKG2C T cell subset, CD4+ or CD8+ T cells, or bulk PBMC T cells (not recorded which). Source of these receptors: a woman between 18 and 69 years old in good health.

This chain uses TRBV9 with TRBJ2-3; TCRdb's D call, TRBD2, is unchecked because there is no DNA. The CDR3 extends over 16 amino acids. Per germline, CDR1 SGDLS and CDR2 YYNGEE. The CDR3 loop reads CASSALSGRATDTQYF.

The chain joins TRBV7-6 to TRBJ2-7; TCRdb outputs TRBD1, but without DNA this stays unchecked. The CDR3 runs 13 residues. Germline assignment: CDR1 SGHVS and CDR2 FNYEAQ. The CDR3 sequence: CASSSIGGYEQYF.

The chain uses TRBV28 and TRBJ1-6; lacking DNA, the TRBD1 call made by TCRdb goes unchecked. The germline gives CDR1 MDHEN, CDR2 SYDVKM. This CDR3 has 14 amino acids. The CDR3 region is CASTRDRRSSPLHF.

CDR3 sequence: CAISDPGQMNTEAFF. The chain carries TRBV10-3 and TRBJ1-1; TCRdb returns TRBD1, unconfirmable since there is no DNA. This CDR3 contains 15 residues. The V gene's germline CDR1 is ENHRY and CDR2 SYGVKD.

The chain couples TRBV27 to TRBJ2-7. The CDR3 runs to 15 residues. Germline V gene data show CDR1 as MNHEY and CDR2 as SMNVEV (reference sequence). The CDR3 sequence: CASSLVWEGTYEQYF.

The chain employs TRBV30 and TRBJ2-7. The germline V gene has CDR1 GTSNPN and CDR2 SVGIG (reference sequence). This CDR3 is built from 11 residues. The CDR3 region is CAWTSSREQYF.

The rearrangement links TRBV20-1 to TRBJ1-6. This CDR3 is 15 amino acids long. Germline CDR1 and CDR2: DFQATT and SNEGSKA (reference sequence). The CDR3 reads CSAGGGLAYNSPLHF.

The V gene is TRBV7-2, the J gene TRBJ2-5; lacking DNA, the TRBD2 call made by TCRdb goes unchecked. The CDR3 is made up of 16 amino acids. Germline V gene data show CDR1 as SGHTA and CDR2 as FQGNSA. CDR3 sequence: CASSLRASGIQETQYF.

This chain connects TRBV7-9 to TRBJ2-5; the TRBD1 assignment by TCRdb is unverifiable without DNA. The CDR3 is 15 amino acids. In germline, CDR1 is SEHNR, CDR2 FQNEAQ (reference sequence). The CDR3 here is CASSPQGLLGETQYF.

The gene calls are TRBV20-1 and TRBJ2-3; the TRBD1 assignment by TCRdb is unverifiable without DNA. The CDR3 length is 15 residues. Germline CDR1 reads DFQATT; CDR2 reads SNEGSKA (reference sequence). CDR3 region: CSARAFSQGADTQYF.

The chain couples TRBV2 to TRBJ1-1. This CDR3 contains 13 residues. Germline CDR1 SNHLY, CDR2 FYNNEI. This chain's CDR3 is CASSRTALTEAFF.

This chain uses TRBV12-3 or TRBV12-4 with TRBJ2-2; the D gene TCRdb calls, TRBD1, cannot be checked with no DNA. The CDR3 runs to 15 residues. CDR3 amino acids: CASRTRDRNTGELFF.

The rearrangement joins TRBV7-8 to TRBJ2-1; the TCRdb call, TRBD1, lacks DNA for checking. Germline loops: CDR1 SGHVS, CDR2 FQNEAQ. CDR3 length equals 17 residues. CDR3 loop: CASSRLAPLGPYNEQFF.

The chain is built from TRBV29-1 and TRBJ1-1; the TCRdb D gene call, TRBD1, has no DNA to confirm it. Germline V lookup: CDR1 SQVTM, CDR2 ANQGSEA. The CDR3 has 14 amino acids. CDR3 region: CSVVLTGSGTEAFF.

This chain links TRBV29-1 with TRBJ2-3; TCRdb's D call of TRBD1 is untestable without DNA. The CDR3 runs to 12 residues. CDR1 and CDR2 (germline): SQVTM, ANQGSEA. CDR3 loop: CSPQSDTDTQYF.

J is TRBJ2-1 and V is TRBV9; TCRdb names TRBD1, which stays unverified in the absence of DNA. The CDR3 loop spans 16 amino acids. CDR1 and CDR2 (germline): SGDLS, YYNGEE. CDR3 residues: CASNTGQGALINEQFF.

The chain links TRBV11-2 to TRBJ2-3; TCRdb picks TRBD2, but there is no DNA to check that call. This CDR3 has 13 residues. In germline, CDR1 is SGHAT, CDR2 FQNNGV. This CDR3 is CASSPRLVNTQYF.

The chain employs TRBV6-4 and TRBJ2-2; TCRdb picks TRBD1, but there is no DNA to check that call. Germline CDR1 MRHNA, CDR2 SNTAGT. The CDR3 loop spans 13 amino acids. The CDR3 loop reads CASSDRASGELFF.

This chain uses TRBV20-1 with TRBJ2-3; TCRdb reports TRBD1, a call that lacks DNA to check it against. CDR1 DFQATT and CDR2 SNEGSKA come from the germline V gene (reference sequence). The CDR3 is 13 residues long. This CDR3 reads CSALDRVPDTQYF.

The rearrangement links TRBV20-1 to TRBJ2-2; TCRdb reports TRBD2, a call that lacks DNA to check it against. Germline loops: CDR1 DFQATT, CDR2 SNEGSKA (reference sequence). The CDR3 has 14 residues. CDR3 in amino acids: CSAPRSGGTGELFF.

The chain is built from TRBV12-3 or TRBV12-4 and TRBJ2-5; TCRdb outputs TRBD1, but without DNA this stays unchecked. This CDR3 contains 13 residues. The CDR3: CASSSGNRETQYF.

The genes are TRBV7-3 and TRBJ2-1; there is no DNA to check the TCRdb D call of TRBD2. Germline CDR1 and CDR2: SGHTA and FQGTGA. The CDR3 is made up of 16 amino acids. The CDR3 loop is CASSLELAGTYNEQFF.